Below, 9 T cell receptor beta chains from the same sample are listed, as sequenced in a study of blood T cell repertoires in COVID-19. Produced via immunoSEQ multiplex PCR; TCRdb's table is partial and in-frame only. The sample carries some 220,000 clones, around 81% recorded once. The specimen sequenced was peripheral blood. These receptors all stem from a woman in her 30s who had recovered from COVID-19.

This chain connects TRBV3-1 (or the pseudogene TRBV3-2) to TRBJ2-5, with a tentative D call TRBD1 (5 bases). This CDR3 is built from 13 residues. V lost 8 bases, J lost 1 base, and 11 bases lay in between. Germline V CDR1 and CDR2: LGHDT, YNNKEL (reference sequence). As DNA, the CDR3 is TGTGCCAGCCGAGCCCAGGGCCAAGAGACCCAGTACTTC. It codes for CASRAQGQETQYF.

The rearrangement links TRBV4-1 to TRBJ1-6, with 12 bases matching TRBD1. CDR3 length equals 17 residues. V shed 0 bases, J shed 10 bases, and the junction held 7 bases outside the gene matches. Germline CDR1 and CDR2: MGHRA and YSYEKL. The chain's CDR3 is CASSQDRDRGRESPLHF. The CDR3 region has the DNA TGCGCCAGCAGCCAAGACCGGGACAGGGGGCGCGAGTCACCCCTCCACTTT.

CDR3 region: CSRRRGITGELFF. CDR3 coding DNA: TGCAGCCGGCGTAGGGGGATCACCGGGGAGCTGTTTTTT. The chain has TRBV29-1 and TRBJ2-2; tentative D call: TRBD1 (6 bases). The CDR3 totals 13 residues. The germline V gene has CDR1 SQVTM and CDR2 ANQGSEA. Trimming removed 8 bases from V and 4 bases from J, with 14 bases in between.

V gene TRBV27 combines with J gene TRBJ2-7; 9 bases are shared with TRBD2. CDR1 MNHEY and CDR2 SMNVEV come from the germline V gene (reference sequence). This CDR3 region has 14 residues. Trimming at V came to 9 bases and at J to 5 bases, leaving 11 bases not matched to a gene. CDR3 nucleotides: TGTGCCAGTGGGTTGGCGGGAGGGCCCAACGAGCAGTACTTC. Encoded protein: CASGLAGGPNEQYF.

This clone was observed a single time. This chain links TRBV10-3 with TRBJ2-7; 7 bases line up with TRBD1. Germline assignment: CDR1 ENHRY and CDR2 SYGVKD. After removal of 6 bases from V and 2 bases from J, the junction contained 10 bases not matched to a gene. The CDR3 runs 15 residues. The CDR3 here is CAIRAGGMLAYEQYF. For the CDR3, the DNA is TGTGCCATCAGGGCAGGGGGTATGTTAGCCTACGAGCAGTACTTC.

This clone came up once. The chain is built from TRBV6-5 and TRBJ1-3, with D perhaps matching TRBD1 (6 bases). CDR1 is MNHEY and CDR2 is SVGAGI in the germline V gene. The CDR3 is 15 amino acids. The V end was cut by 0 bases, the J end by 2 bases, with 8 bases between. The CDR3 reads CASSYSTGTGNTIYF. CDR3 DNA sequence: TGTGCCAGCAGTTACTCTACAGGGACTGGAAACACCATATATTTT.

The chain uses TRBV3-1 (or the pseudogene TRBV3-2) and TRBJ2-3, with D perhaps TRBD2 (5 bases). The germline CDR1 and CDR2 sequences are LGHDT and YNNKEL (reference sequence). The CDR3 sequence is 17 residues long. V was shortened by 4 bases and J by 4 bases, with 21 bases between the two germline ends. The DNA for the CDR3 is TGTGCCAGCAGCCCAGGTCTAAGAAGGTCGGAGGCAGATACGCAGTATTTT. This gives the protein CASSPGLRRSEADTQYF.

The chain employs TRBV25-1 and TRBJ1-2; 7 bases are a match to TRBD1. The CDR3 loop spans 14 amino acids. J gave up 7 bases and V 4 bases, and 9 bases lay outside the gene matches. Germline CDR1 reads MGHDK; CDR2 reads SYGVNS. The CDR3 is CASSAPGGFGGYTF. The CDR3 DNA is TGTGCCAGCAGTGCCCCAGGGGGGTTCGGTGGCTACACCTTC.

For the CDR3, the DNA is TGTGCCACCAGCAGCAAGACAGGGGGAAATTCACCCCTCCACTTT. The encoded protein is CATSSKTGGNSPLHF. J is TRBJ1-6 and V is TRBV15; 9 bases match TRBD1. The CDR3 runs 15 residues. Unmatched junction bases numbered 4, after V lost 3 bases and J lost 7 bases. In germline, CDR1 is LNHNV, CDR2 YYDKDF (reference sequence).